The text below deals with one TCR beta chain. The source of the sample is a study of blood T cell repertoires in COVID-19. Generated by immunoSEQ multiplex PCR, the TCRdb table keeps only in-frame clones and is missing some. Found here are some 510,000 clones, around nine tenths of them singletons; the top ten hold approximately 2%. Enrolled through a virtual design, the participants were between roughly 18 and 90 years of age and came from about two dozen US areas. The TCR comes from a woman in her 40s who had recovered from COVID-19. Sequencing was performed on PBMCs or T cells enriched from blood (not recorded which).

Here the CDR3 reads CASLRPGEQGTDTQYF. In DNA, the CDR3 is TGTGCCAGCCTCCGTCCCGGGGAGCAGGGCACAGATACGCAGTATTTT. The chain carries TRBV7-9 and TRBJ2-3; a possible D gene is TRBD2 (5 bases). Trimming took 8 bases from V and 1 from J, leaving 19 bases between them. Germline V gene sequence: CDR1 SEHNR, CDR2 FQNEAQ (reference sequence). The length of the CDR3 is 16 residues.